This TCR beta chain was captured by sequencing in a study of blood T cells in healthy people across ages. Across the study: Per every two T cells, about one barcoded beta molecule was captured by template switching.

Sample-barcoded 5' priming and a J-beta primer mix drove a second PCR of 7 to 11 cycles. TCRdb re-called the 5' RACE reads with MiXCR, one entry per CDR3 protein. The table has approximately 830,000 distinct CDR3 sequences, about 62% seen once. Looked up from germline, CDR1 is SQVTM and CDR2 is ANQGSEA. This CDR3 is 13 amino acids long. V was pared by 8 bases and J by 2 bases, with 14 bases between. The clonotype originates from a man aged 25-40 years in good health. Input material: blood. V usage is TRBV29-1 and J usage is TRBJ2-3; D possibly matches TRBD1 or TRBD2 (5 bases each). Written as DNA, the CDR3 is TGCAGCACCGGGGACGCACCCACAGATACGCAGTATTTT. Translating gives CSTGDAPTDTQYF.